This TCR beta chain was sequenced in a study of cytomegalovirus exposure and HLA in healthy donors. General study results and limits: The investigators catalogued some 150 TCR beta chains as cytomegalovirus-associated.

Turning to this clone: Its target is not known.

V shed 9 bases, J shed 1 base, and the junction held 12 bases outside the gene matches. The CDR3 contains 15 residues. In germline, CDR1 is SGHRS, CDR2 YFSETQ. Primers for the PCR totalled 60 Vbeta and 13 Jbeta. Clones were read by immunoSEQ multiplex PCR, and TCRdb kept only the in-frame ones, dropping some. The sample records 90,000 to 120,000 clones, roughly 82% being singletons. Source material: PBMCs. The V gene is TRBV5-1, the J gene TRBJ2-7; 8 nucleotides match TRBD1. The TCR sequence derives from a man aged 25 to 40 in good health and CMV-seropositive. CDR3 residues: CATRAGGQASYEQYF. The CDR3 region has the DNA TGCGCCACCAGAGCAGGGGGACAGGCATCCTACGAGCAGTACTTC.